The 7 T cell receptor beta chains given below trace back to one sample, sequenced in a study of cytotoxic CD8 clonotypes in ibrutinib-treated CLL. Sequencing was performed with immunoSEQ multiplex PCR; in TCRdb, only in-frame clones are kept and a portion is missing. The sample yields 120,000 to 150,000 clones, 80% to 95% seen once. This material consisted of PBMCs, taken after 12 months of ibrutinib treatment. These receptors came from a human donor with chronic lymphocytic leukemia.

This clone was detected a few times. The chain employs TRBV7-3 and TRBJ2-2; D remains ambiguous. Germline assignment: CDR1 SGHTA and CDR2 FQGTGA. V was trimmed by 5 bases and J by 6 bases, leaving 7 bases between them. CDR3 length equals 12 residues. The CDR3 DNA reads TGTGCCAGCAGCAAAGAGGCCGGGGAGCTGTTTTTT. It translates to CASSKEAGELFF.

Points on this clone: The same CDR3 can be traced to other DNA sequences in this sample. The chain combines TRBV29-1 with TRBJ2-7, with 7 bases that match TRBD1. The junction had 6 bases not matched to a gene; V was cut back by 7 bases and J by 3 bases. This CDR3 contains 12 residues. Germline CDR1 reads SQVTM; CDR2 reads ANQGSEA. Here the CDR3 reads CSARDRDYEQYF. CDR3 nucleotide sequence: TGCAGCGCCCGGGACAGAGACTACGAGCAGTACTTC.

The V and J genes are TRBV28 and TRBJ1-2; TRBD1 matches at 9 bases. The J segment lost 6 bases and the V segment lost 6 bases, leaving 8 bases of the junction unmatched. CDR1 MDHEN and CDR2 SYDVKM come from the germline V gene. This CDR3 comprises 14 residues. As DNA, the CDR3 is TGTGCCAGCAGCCGCATCGGACAGGGGCATGGCTACACCTTC. It translates to CASSRIGQGHGYTF.

J is TRBJ1-1 and V is TRBV6-5; D ambiguous. Trimming pared 9 bases from V and 1 base from J, leaving 9 bases between. CDR1 is MNHEY and CDR2 is SVGAGI in the germline V gene. CDR3 size: 12 residues. CDR3 loop: CASSGTNTEAFF. The CDR3 bases are TGTGCCAGTTCCGGCACGAACACTGAAGCTTTCTTT.

The rearrangement uses TRBV28 and TRBJ1-1; 7 nucleotides match TRBD1. V was pared by 3 bases and J by 4 bases, with 14 bases of the junction left unmatched. The germline V gene has CDR1 MDHEN and CDR2 SYDVKM. This CDR3 is 17 amino acids long. CDR3 protein: CASSFLGQDARGTEAFF. The CDR3, as DNA: TGTGCCAGCAGTTTTCTAGGACAGGACGCGAGGGGCACTGAAGCTTTCTTT.

The chain couples TRBV28 to TRBJ1-3; 10 bases match TRBD1. The V segment lost 0 bases and the J segment 1 base; nucleotides outside the gene matches: 3. The germline CDR1 and CDR2 sequences are MDHEN and SYDVKM. The CDR3 consists of 17 residues. As DNA, the CDR3 is TGTGCCAGCAGTTTATGGACAGGGGGCCTTTCTGGAAACACCATATATTTT. This gives the protein CASSLWTGGLSGNTIYF.

The chain joins TRBV28 to TRBJ2-1; 7 nucleotides agree with TRBD2. Losses at the gene ends were 5 bases for V and 9 bases for J; bases not matched to a gene: 10. The germline CDR1 and CDR2 sequences are MDHEN and SYDVKM. The CDR3 extends over 14 amino acids. CDR3 in DNA: TGTGCCAGCAGTCGGGCGGGAGTGGTGAGTGAGCAGTTCTTC. Residues: CASSRAGVVSEQFF. Full variable domain (remainder filled in from reference TRBV28 and TRBJ2-1): DVKVTQSSRYLVKRTGEKVFLECVQDMDHENMFWYRQDPGLGLRLIYFSYDVKMKEKGDIPEGYSVSREKKERFSLILESASTNQTSMYLCASSRAGVVSEQFFGPGTRLTVL.